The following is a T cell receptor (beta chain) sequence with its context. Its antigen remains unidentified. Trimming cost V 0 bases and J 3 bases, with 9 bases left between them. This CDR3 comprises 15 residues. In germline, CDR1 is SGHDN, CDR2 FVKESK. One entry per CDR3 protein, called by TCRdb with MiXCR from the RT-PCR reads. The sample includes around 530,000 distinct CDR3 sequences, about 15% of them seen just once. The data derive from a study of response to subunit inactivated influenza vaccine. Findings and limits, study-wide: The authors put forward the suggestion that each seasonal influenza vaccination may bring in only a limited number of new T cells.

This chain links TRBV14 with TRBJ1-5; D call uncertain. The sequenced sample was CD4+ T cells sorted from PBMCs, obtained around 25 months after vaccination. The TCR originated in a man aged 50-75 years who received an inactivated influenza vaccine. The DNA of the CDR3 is TGTGCCAGCAGCCAAGAACCGGGGAACAATCAGCCCCAGCATTTT. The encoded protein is CASSQEPGNNQPQHF.